This TCR beta chain is drawn from a study of shared clonotypes between healthy human individuals. Study background: For every donor, three CD4 naive, three CD4 memory, two CD8 naive and one CD8 memory plates were used.

The CDR3 runs 14 residues. Germline V gives CDR1 SEHNR, CDR2 FQNEAQ (reference sequence). Trimming shortened V by 5 bases and J by 3 bases, and 14 bases separated the two germline ends. The donors, all of them Caucasian adults, lived in Nashville, Tennessee. Deep level was the assay's run setting. For sorted subsets, 150 to 200 ng DNA per replicate equaled about 30,000 T cell genomes. Repertoires were generated with immunoSEQ multiplex PCR, while TCRdb's copy carries only in-frame clones and drops some. This table holds more than 2,000,000 clones, 85% to 95% found once. This receptor was identified in a man between 18 and 29 years old in good health. Some clones in this sample may be carry-over from other donors' samples. The genes are TRBV7-9 and TRBJ2-7; D is unresolved. Sample: naive CD4+ T cells from PBMCs. Subset denoted: CD45RA+ positively selected. CDR3 loop: CASSPLGMLYEQYF. CDR3 DNA sequence: TGTGCCAGCAGCCCCCTGGGTATGCTCTACGAGCAGTACTTC.